This TCR beta chain was sequenced during a study of blood T cell repertoires in COVID-19. Study at large: There were acute and convalescent COVID-19 samples, and they came from the United States, Italy and Spain. T cells, B-cell-depleted T cells, or PBMCs provided the cDNA or gDNA that served as material.

Germline V gives CDR1 MRHNA, CDR2 SNTAGT. V was pared by 6 bases and J by 6 bases, with 14 bases between. CDR3 size: 13 residues. In the source study's methods: Reference gene primer amplification in the assay estimated nucleated cell counts. The protocol was immunoSEQ multiplex PCR, while the TCRdb copy is restricted to in-frame clones and leaves out a portion. V, J and clone size derive from that table, while D and trimming were established from the DNA sequence. The table records 70,000 or so clones, roughly 80% of them present only once. Sample: peripheral blood. This sequence joins TRBV6-4 and TRBJ1-2; a possible D gene is TRBD1 (6 bases). The sequence was collected from a woman of 80 years or more with acute or convalescent COVID-19. CDR3: CASSARGGDGYTF. DNA for the CDR3: TGTGCCAGCAGCGCGAGAGGGGGTGATGGCTACACCTTC.